A single sample is the source of the 32 T cell receptor beta chains below, sequenced in a study of blood T cells in healthy people across ages. Alongside a J-beta primer mix, a sample-barcoded 5' primer served in a second PCR lasting about 6 to 11 cycles. TCRdb called the 5' RACE reads again in MiXCR, with one record for every CDR3 protein. Among hundreds of thousands of distinct CDR3 sequences listed, approximately 44% were seen once. Sequenced input: blood. Every receptor here comes from a man between 60 and 75 years old in good health.

This clonotype turned up a few times. The CDR3 nucleotides are TGTGCCAGCAGCTCGCAAATGGACGTACAAGAGACCCAGTACTTC. It encodes CASSSQMDVQETQYF. The chain employs TRBV9 and TRBJ2-5, with D unclear. This CDR3 region has 15 residues. Trimming stripped 4 bases from V and 2 bases from J, with 15 bases between. In germline, CDR1 is SGDLS, CDR2 YYNGEE.

The chain recombines TRBV21-1 with TRBJ2-7; TRBD1, the table's D call, lacks a check against the DNA. TRBV21-1 represents a pseudogene. This CDR3 has 11 residues. CDR3 bases: TGTGCCGGGACAGGGGACTACGAGCAGTACTTC. Residues: CAGTGDYEQYF.

The chain combines TRBV4-3 with TRBJ2-1, with D unresolved. Trimming took off 1 base at V and 5 bases at J, with 9 bases between the two ends. CDR3 length: 14 residues. Germline assignment: CDR1 LGHNA and CDR2 YSLEER. CDR3 sequence reads: CASSQGVADNEQFF. The CDR3 coding sequence is TGCGCCAGCAGCCAAGGGGTGGCGGACAATGAGCAGTTCTTC.

This clonotype has a handful of counts. This chain joins TRBV5-6 and TRBJ2-5; 9 nucleotides line up with TRBD1. Germline lookup yields CDR1 SGHDT and CDR2 YYEEEE. The J segment lost 3 bases and the V segment lost 0 bases, leaving 6 bases of the junction unmatched. This CDR3 has 16 residues. The CDR3 coding sequence is TGTGCCAGCAGCTTGGAGGACAGGGGCCACAAAGAGACCCAGTACTTC. The encoded protein is CASSLEDRGHKETQYF.

This clonotype was counted once. The V and J genes are TRBV15 and TRBJ2-1, with 13 bases fitting TRBD2. Judging by the DNA end, TRBJ2-7 fits better; the J call may be wrong. This CDR3 is built from 17 residues. Germline loops: CDR1 LNHNV, CDR2 YYDKDF (reference sequence). The chain's CDR3 is CATSRDPTSGGYNEQYF. The CDR3 nucleotides are TGTGCCACCAGCAGAGATCCGACTAGCGGGGGGTACAATGAGCAGTACTTC.

This rearrangement joins TRBV7-2 to TRBJ2-7; D unclear. CDR3 length equals 12 residues. Trimming pared 3 bases from V and 7 bases from J, leaving 10 bases between. CDR1 and CDR2 from the germline V gene are SGHTA and FQGNSA. The CDR3 reads CASSFIGREQYF. CDR3 bases: TGTGCCAGCAGCTTTATAGGCAGAGAGCAGTACTTC.

This rearrangement joins TRBV4-1 to TRBJ2-3; 11 bases line up with TRBD2. The V segment lost 5 bases and the J segment 5 bases; nucleotides outside the gene matches: 12. The CDR3 contains 17 residues. The germline V gene has CDR1 MGHRA and CDR2 YSYEKL. This CDR3 reads CASSSPLAGASGDTQYF. CDR3 nucleotide sequence: TGCGCCAGCAGCTCGCCACTAGCGGGGGCTTCCGGAGATACGCAGTATTTT.

This clonotype has a single count. This chain joins TRBV6-2 or TRBV6-3 and TRBJ1-2; a possible D gene is TRBD1 (6 bases). The CDR3 totals 14 residues. Per germline, CDR1 MNHEY and CDR2 SVGEGT. The germline V and J ends were trimmed by 5 bases and 4 bases, with 14 bases remaining between them. CDR3 region: CASSPREGGYGYTF. The CDR3 DNA reads as TGTGCCAGCAGTCCGCGAGAGGGGGGCTATGGCTACACCTTC.

The chain uses TRBV24-1 and TRBJ2-5; TRBD2 agrees at 7 bases. Germline CDR1 reads KGHDR; CDR2 reads SFDVKD. There are 15 residues in the CDR3. Germline trimming cut 4 bases from V and 2 bases from J; bases unmatched to any gene: 6. The CDR3 DNA sequence: TGTGCCACCAGTGAAGCGGGACGACTACAAGAGACCCAGTACTTC. This codes for CATSEAGRLQETQYF.

This clonotype has a handful of counts. The chain recombines TRBV14 with TRBJ2-1; D is undetermined. The CDR3 has 16 residues. V gave up 4 bases and J gave up 6 bases, with 19 bases separating them. CDR1 SGHDN and CDR2 FVKESK come from the germline V gene. CDR3 nucleotide sequence: TGTGCCAGCAGCCGCGAAGCCGGCAGGACCTCCAATGAGCAGTTCTTC. This sequence encodes CASSREAGRTSNEQFF.

There are a few counts of this clonotype. The rearrangement links TRBV6-2 or TRBV6-3 to TRBJ1-5; 7 nucleotides align to TRBD1. Germline CDR1 reads MNHEY; CDR2 reads SVGEGT. J was trimmed by 4 bases and V by 0 bases; bases with no gene match: 15. The length of the CDR3 is 19 residues. CDR3 region: CASSYSRDRVSPQNQPQHF. The CDR3, as DNA: TGTGCCAGCAGTTACTCGAGAGACAGGGTTTCTCCACAGAATCAGCCCCAGCATTTT.

This clonotype appeared a few times. V gene TRBV20-1 combines with J gene TRBJ2-3; D is uncertain. Germline assignment: CDR1 DFQATT and CDR2 SNEGSKA (reference sequence). The V gene lost 5 bases and the J gene lost 3 bases, with 9 bases spanning the gap. This CDR3 contains 12 residues. The CDR3 region is CSARGVTDTQYF. The DNA for the CDR3 is TGCAGTGCTCGTGGGGTTACAGATACGCAGTATTTT.

This clonotype was picked up a small number of times. The chain recombines TRBV29-1 with TRBJ2-3; D gene ambiguous. Germline V CDR1 and CDR2: SQVTM, ANQGSEA. The V end lost 4 bases, the J end lost 5 bases, and 7 bases lay between the germline ends. The CDR3 runs 11 residues. The CDR3 region is CSVGYRDTQYF. The CDR3 bases are TGCAGCGTTGGTTACAGAGATACGCAGTATTTT.

The CDR3 nucleotides are TGTGCCACCAGCAGAGATGGAGTAAGCCAAGGCGATGAGCAGTTCTTC. It encodes CATSRDGVSQGDEQFF. The chain recombines TRBV15 with TRBJ2-1, with unresolved D. This CDR3 is built from 16 residues. The germline gives CDR1 LNHNV, CDR2 YYDKDF (reference sequence). The ends were cut back, 0 bases at V and 8 bases at J, with 17 bases in the middle.

Written as DNA, the CDR3 is TGCAGCGTTATCCAATCCGGGACAGGGTGGGACAATCAGCCCCAGCATTTT. It encodes CSVIQSGTGWDNQPQHF. The chain uses TRBV29-1 and TRBJ1-5, with TRBD1 matching over 9 bases. The germline V gene has CDR1 SQVTM and CDR2 ANQGSEA. CDR3 length equals 17 residues. V trimming: 5 bases; J trimming: 3 bases; junction bases outside the gene matches: 14.

The CDR3 DNA follows: TGTGCCAGCAGTTCCCAGGGACAGCGCAAAAACATTCAGTACTTC. The encoded protein is CASSSQGQRKNIQYF. The chain combines TRBV12-3 or TRBV12-4 with TRBJ2-4, with TRBD1 matching 7 bases. The CDR3 extends over 15 amino acids. The J segment lost 3 bases and the V segment lost 4 bases, leaving 6 bases of the junction unmatched.

The gene calls are TRBV20-1 and TRBJ1-2; 11 nucleotides agree with TRBD1. V lost 0 bases and J lost 3; bases outside the gene matches: 3. This CDR3 contains 15 residues. Per the germline V gene, CDR1 is DFQATT and CDR2 is SNEGSKA (reference sequence). CDR3 residues: CSARDLGQGDYGYTF. CDR3 in DNA: TGCAGTGCTAGAGACCTGGGACAGGGGGACTATGGCTACACCTTC.

This clonotype was detected many times. The V and J genes are TRBV2 and TRBJ2-7; D is unresolved. Trimming left V 7 bases short and J 3 bases short, with 13 bases between. The germline V gene encodes CDR1 SNHLY and CDR2 FYNNEI. This CDR3 comprises 13 residues. CDR3 nucleotides: TGTGCCAGCACTAGGCCCCTCAGCTACGAGCAGTACTTC. It specifies CASTRPLSYEQYF.

Remarks on this clonotype: A much larger clone lies a single base off, so this may be a read error. The CDR3 loop reads CANSRGDTDTQYF. CDR3 nucleotides: TGTGCCAACAGTAGAGGAGATACAGATACGCAGTATTTT. This sequence joins TRBV27 and TRBJ2-3, with D hard to call. The CDR3 is 13 residues long. Germline V gene data show CDR1 as MNHEY and CDR2 as SMNVEV (reference sequence).

The chain carries TRBV7-9 and TRBJ2-3; D may be TRBD2 (6 bases). Trimming stripped 3 bases from V and 1 base from J, with 14 bases between. Germline V gives CDR1 SEHNR, CDR2 FQNEAQ (reference sequence). This CDR3 spans 16 amino acids. This CDR3 reads CASSFWVGGGTDTQYF. The CDR3 region has the DNA TGTGCCAGCAGCTTCTGGGTAGGAGGGGGCACAGATACGCAGTATTTT. The complete variable domain, with remaining parts taken from reference TRBV7-9 and TRBJ2-3, reads DTGVSQNPRHKITKRGQNVTFRCDPISEHNRLYWYRQTLGQGPEFLTYFQNEAQLEKSRLLSDRFSAERPKGSFSTLEIQRTEQGDSAMYLCASSFWVGGGTDTQYFGPGTRLTVL.

The chain links TRBV12-3 or TRBV12-4 to TRBJ2-7, with a possible D match to TRBD2 (6 bases). V gave up 6 bases and J gave up 4 bases, with 16 bases separating them. CDR3 size: 14 residues. For the CDR3, the DNA is TGTGCCAGCAGCTCTTGGGAGGAAGCGTACGAGCAGTACTTC. It translates to CASSSWEEAYEQYF.

The chain recombines TRBV10-3 with TRBJ1-5; D gene ambiguous. This CDR3 is 15 amino acids long. Germline loops: CDR1 ENHRY, CDR2 SYGVKD. V was pared by 2 bases and J by 9 bases, with 17 bases between. The CDR3 region is CAISEGLGETGPQHF. In DNA, the CDR3 is TGTGCCATCAGTGAGGGTCTTGGGGAAACGGGGCCCCAGCATTTT.

This clonotype showed up just a few times. The chain employs TRBV11-2 and TRBJ2-3, with D hard to call. CDR3 length: 15 amino acids. Germline assignment: CDR1 SGHAT and CDR2 FQNNGV. V lost 0 bases and J lost 4, with 11 bases in between. The CDR3 DNA follows: TGTGCCAGCAGCTTAGATCGGAATATAGCAGATACGCAGTATTTT. Amino acids: CASSLDRNIADTQYF.

The V gene is TRBV14, the J gene TRBJ1-4, with a possible D match to TRBD1 (5 bases). Per the germline V gene, CDR1 is SGHDN and CDR2 is FVKESK. Trimming cost V 4 bases and J 8 bases, with 14 bases left between them. The CDR3 runs 14 residues. The CDR3 coding sequence is TGTGCCAGCAGCCGCGGTCAGGGAGAGGAAAAACTGTTTTTT. Amino acid sequence: CASSRGQGEEKLFF. Based on the CDR3 plus reference TRBV14 and TRBJ1-4, the full variable domain is EAGVTQFPSHSVIEKGQTVTLRCDPISGHDNLYWYRRVMGKEIKFLLHFVKESKQDESGMPNNRFLAERTGGTYSTLKVQPAELEDSGVYFCASSRGQGEEKLFFGSGTQLSVL.

This clonotype was counted between two and nine times. The chain has TRBV12-3 or TRBV12-4 and TRBJ2-7; either TRBD1 or TRBD2 may supply D (5 bases each). Near its end, the DNA agrees better with TRBJ2-5, so the J call may be wrong. The CDR3 spans 16 residues. As DNA, the CDR3 is TGTGCCAGCAGTACCGCCGGGGCAGGGAGAAGGGAGACCCAGTACTTC. Its translation is CASSTAGAGRRETQYF.

This clonotype came up many times. J is TRBJ1-2 and V is TRBV2; D may be TRBD1 (5 bases). Looked up from germline, CDR1 is SNHLY and CDR2 is FYNNEI. V lost 5 bases to trimming and J lost 0 bases, with 19 bases between them. The CDR3 totals 17 residues. CDR3 sequence: CASSQGGSDPANYGYTF. The CDR3 coding sequence is TGTGCCAGCAGTCAGGGAGGATCCGATCCAGCTAACTATGGCTACACCTTC.

This clonotype was picked up many times. CDR3: CASSTTSGATEQFF. For the CDR3, the DNA is TGTGCCAGCAGTACGACTAGCGGGGCCACGGAGCAGTTCTTC. The chain has TRBV7-3 and TRBJ2-1, with TRBD2 identical over 11 bases. Germline CDR1 is SGHTA and CDR2 is FQGTGA. The CDR3 is 14 residues long. V lost 6 bases to trimming and J lost 10 bases; unmatched junction nucleotides: 8.

The chain links TRBV4-2 to TRBJ2-7, with unresolved D. The V gene's germline CDR1 is LGHNA and CDR2 YNFKEQ. CDR3 size: 10 residues. Trimming pared 3 bases from V and 10 bases from J, leaving 7 bases between. CDR3 DNA: TGTGCCAGCAGCCAGGAGAGCCAGTACTTC. Protein product: CASSQESQYF.

In its sample, this clonotype was seen a few times. The chain employs TRBV11-2 and TRBJ2-5; maybe TRBD1 (5 bases). The CDR3 length is 15 residues. V shed 1 base and J shed 1 base, with 10 bases lying between them. Germline CDR1 is SGHAT and CDR2 is FQNNGV. CDR3 nucleotide sequence: TGTGCCAGCAGCTTAGGCCAGGGCTTCCAAGAGACCCAGTACTTC. Amino acid sequence: CASSLGQGFQETQYF.

The chain recombines TRBV20-1 with TRBJ2-7; possibly TRBD1 for D (6 bases). Per germline, CDR1 DFQATT and CDR2 SNEGSKA (reference sequence). The ends were cut back, 2 bases at V and 7 bases at J, with 24 bases in the middle. The CDR3 has 16 amino acids. As DNA, the CDR3 is TGCAGTGCTAGATTCAGGGGTCGAAGTCCTAACAATGAGCAGTACTTC. Translation gives CSARFRGRSPNNEQYF.

V gene TRBV7-2 combines with J gene TRBJ2-3; TRBD2 aligns across 8 bases. The CDR3 loop spans 17 amino acids. Germline loops: CDR1 SGHTA, CDR2 FQGNSA. V was clipped by 1 base and J by 2 bases; unmatched bases: 8. This chain's CDR3 is CASSLVGGAGNTDTQYF. CDR3 DNA: TGTGCCAGCAGCTTAGTCGGGGGGGCGGGGAACACAGATACGCAGTATTTT.

The chain couples TRBV10-3 to TRBJ2-7, with D possibly matching TRBD2 (5 bases). Germline values: CDR1 ENHRY, CDR2 SYGVKD. Trimming took 4 bases from V and 0 from J, leaving 10 bases between them. The CDR3 is made up of 14 amino acids. In DNA form, the CDR3 reads TGTGCCATCAGTGGGATAGGGAGCTCCTACGAGCAGTACTTC. It codes for CAISGIGSSYEQYF.